This TCR beta chain was recovered during a study of cytomegalovirus exposure and HLA in healthy donors. Germline CDR1 and CDR2: SGDLS and YYNGEE. This CDR3 spans 16 amino acids. Trimming cost V 0 bases and J 9 bases; bases outside gene matches: 9. For this clone: Its antigen is undetermined.

Study-wide points: Investigators reported 164 TCR beta chains as tied to cytomegalovirus. TRBV6-2, TRBV6-3 and some other V segments were unresolvable in 87-base-pair reads. In a later analysis, TCR association rates varied by HLA locus: DRB1 most, HLA-C fewest.

Primers: 60 Vbeta forward and 13 Jbeta reverse. TCRdb's table, derived via immunoSEQ multiplex PCR, lists solely in-frame clones and lacks some. The table lists over 100,000 clones. The clonotype was recovered from a man aged 25-45 years in good health and CMV-seronegative. Sequencing was done on a sample of PBMCs. V and J are TRBV9 and TRBJ1-6; TRBD1 agrees at 7 bases. The CDR3 nucleotides are TGTGCCAGCAGCGTAGCCACAGGGGCGAGGGGTTCACCCCTCCACTTT. Amino acid sequence: CASSVATGARGSPLHF.